In its sample, the clone carrying this TCR beta chain was seen once. Its target is not known. This sample is drawn from a study of cytomegalovirus exposure and HLA in healthy donors. Looking at the study overall: Across roughly 400 genotyped donors, more than 75% landed in the Caucasian-associated ancestry cluster.

CDR3 length: 15 amino acids. Germline V gene data show CDR1 as SGHDN and CDR2 as FVKESK. V gave up 3 bases and J gave up 4 bases; unmatched junction bases: 4. Findings and caveats of the study: Earlier analysis yielded a pattern in which most TCR beta V segments were productive about 87% or about 30% of the time. A later analysis appeared to link common viral pathogens to several of the most significant clusters.

It was with 60 Vbeta and 13 Jbeta primers that the PCR ran. Generated by immunoSEQ multiplex PCR, the TCRdb table keeps only in-frame clones and is missing some. The table shows under 250,000 clones, with approximately 79% occurring only once. The sequenced material came from PBMCs. The rearrangement uses TRBV14 and TRBJ2-7; TRBD2 matches 12 bases. The TCR was taken from a man aged 45-65 years in good health and CMV-seronegative. In nucleotides, the CDR3 is TGTGCCAGCAGCCATACCACTAGCGGGAGGTACGAGCAGTACTTC. Residues: CASSHTTSGRYEQYF.